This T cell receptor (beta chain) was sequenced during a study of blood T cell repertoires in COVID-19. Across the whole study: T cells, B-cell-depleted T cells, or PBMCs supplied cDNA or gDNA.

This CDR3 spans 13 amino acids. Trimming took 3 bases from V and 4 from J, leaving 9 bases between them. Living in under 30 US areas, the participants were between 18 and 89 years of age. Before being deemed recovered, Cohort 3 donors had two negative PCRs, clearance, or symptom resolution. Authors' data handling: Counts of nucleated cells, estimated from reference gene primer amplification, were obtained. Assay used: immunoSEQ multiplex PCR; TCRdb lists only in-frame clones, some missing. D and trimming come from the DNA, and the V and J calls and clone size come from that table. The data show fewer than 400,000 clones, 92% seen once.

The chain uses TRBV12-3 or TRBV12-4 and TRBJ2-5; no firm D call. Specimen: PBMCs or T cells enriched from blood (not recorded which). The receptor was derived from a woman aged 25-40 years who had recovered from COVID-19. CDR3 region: CASSFVLRETQYF. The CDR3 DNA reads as TGTGCCAGCAGTTTCGTGTTGCGAGAGACCCAGTACTTC.